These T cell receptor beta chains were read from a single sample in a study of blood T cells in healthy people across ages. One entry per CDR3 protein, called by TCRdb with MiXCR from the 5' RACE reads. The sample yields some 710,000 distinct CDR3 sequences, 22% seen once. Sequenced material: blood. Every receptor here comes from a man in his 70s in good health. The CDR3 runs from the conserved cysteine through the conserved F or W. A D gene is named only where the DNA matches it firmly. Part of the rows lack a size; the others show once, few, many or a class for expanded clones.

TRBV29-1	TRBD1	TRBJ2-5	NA	TGCAGCGTTGAAGTCACGACAGGGTCTCAAGAGACCCAGTACTTC	CSVEVTTGSQETQYF
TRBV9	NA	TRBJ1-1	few	TGTGCCAGCAGCGTAGGGATCCGGGAAAACACTGAAGCTTTCTTT	CASSVGIRENTEAFF
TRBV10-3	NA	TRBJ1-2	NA	TGTGCCATCAGTGAGGGCCCCCCGGGACTGGGCGATGGCTACACCTTC	CAISEGPPGLGDGYTF
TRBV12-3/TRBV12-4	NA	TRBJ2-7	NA	TGTGCCAGCAGGGCAGGGAATTACGAGCAGTACTTC	CASRAGNYEQYF
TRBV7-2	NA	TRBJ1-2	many	TGTGCCAGCAGTTCCCCCGATCCGGGACGGACGCCGGACGGCTACACCTTC	CASSSPDPGRTPDGYTF
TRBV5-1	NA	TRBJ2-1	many	TGCGCCAGCAGCTTGGGTGGCAGATACAATGAGCAGTTCTTC	CASSLGGRYNEQFF
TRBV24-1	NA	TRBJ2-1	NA	TGTGCCACCAGTGATTTTGGCAGCGCCAATGAGCAGTTCTTC	CATSDFGSANEQFF
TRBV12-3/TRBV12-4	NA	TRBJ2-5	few	TGTGCCAGCAGTGGAATAGCCCAGTACTTC	CASSGIAQYF
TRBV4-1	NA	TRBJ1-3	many	TGCGCCAGCAGCCAAGGAACCTTAGGAATTTCCTCTGGAAACACCATATATTTT	CASSQGTLGISSGNTIYF
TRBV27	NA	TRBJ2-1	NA	TGTGCCAGCAGTTTATGGTCAAATAATGAGCAGTTCTTC	CASSLWSNNEQFF
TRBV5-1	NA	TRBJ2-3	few	TGCGCCAGCAGCTTGGTGGGGCAGCGCACAGATACGCAGTATTTT	CASSLVGQRTDTQYF
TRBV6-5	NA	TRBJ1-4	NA	TGTGCCAGCAGTTACAAAGGCTCCCTGGGGGAAAAACTGTTTTTT	CASSYKGSLGEKLFF
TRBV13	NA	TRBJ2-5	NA	TGTGCCAGCAGCTTGGTGGCCTCTAATCCGGAGACCCAGTACTTC	CASSLVASNPETQYF
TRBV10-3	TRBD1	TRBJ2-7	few	TGTGCCATCGGGGACAGGGGAACTGACGAGCAGTACTTC	CAIGDRGTDEQYF
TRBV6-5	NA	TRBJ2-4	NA	TGTGCCAGCAGTTACTCTGGCGGAGAAAACATTCAGTACTTC	CASSYSGGENIQYF
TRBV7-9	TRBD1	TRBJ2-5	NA	TGTGCCAGCAGCTTACTAGTTGGACAGGGCAGAGAGACCCAGAACTTC	CASSLLVGQGRETQNF
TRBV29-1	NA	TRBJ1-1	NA	TGCAGCGGTGGCAGGGAGATGAACACTGAAGCTTTCTTT	CSGGREMNTEAFF
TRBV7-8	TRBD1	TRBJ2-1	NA	TGTGCCAGCAGCTACGGAAGGGGGCGCGGGAATGAGCAGTTCTTC	CASSYGRGRGNEQFF
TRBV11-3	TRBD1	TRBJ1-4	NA	TGTGCCAGCAGCAAAGGAGGGACAGAAAGGATGTTTTTT	CASSKGGTERMFF
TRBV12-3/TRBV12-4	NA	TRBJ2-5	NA	TGTGCCAGCAGTTTAGCCCTATACGTGGGTCCTGAGACCCAGTACTTC	CASSLALYVGPETQYF
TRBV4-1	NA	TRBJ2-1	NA	TGCGCCAGCAGCCAAGAGACGTCCGGGGCGATGCAAGATGAGCAGTTCTTC	CASSQETSGAMQDEQFF
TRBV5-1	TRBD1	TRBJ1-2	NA	TGCGCCAGCAGCCTAACAGGGGTGCGTGGCTACACCTTC	CASSLTGVRGYTF
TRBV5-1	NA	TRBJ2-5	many	TGCGCCAGCAGCTTGCACGGGGAAGAGACCCAGTACTTC	CASSLHGEETQYF
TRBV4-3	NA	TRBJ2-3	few	TGCGCCAGCAGCCAAGGCCTAGTGTCAGATACGCAGTATTTT	CASSQGLVSDTQYF